This TCR beta chain was identified during a study of blood T cell repertoires in COVID-19. Study context: Whether acute or convalescent, the COVID-19 samples came from the United States, Italy and Spain.

V lost 4 bases and J lost 5; bases outside the gene matches: 9. The CDR3 covers 15 residues. The germline V gene encodes CDR1 WSHSY and CDR2 SAAADI. TCRdb's table, derived via immunoSEQ multiplex PCR, lists solely in-frame clones and lacks some. The sample shows about 200,000 clones, approximately 90% of them seen only once. The material sequenced was peripheral blood. The sequence came from a man younger than 45 who had recovered from COVID-19. This chain uses TRBV10-2 with TRBJ2-7, with TRBD1 matching 9 bases. The CDR3 protein is CASSVAQGAINEQYF. CDR3 sequence (DNA): TGCGCCAGCAGTGTAGCACAGGGGGCGATCAACGAGCAGTACTTC.